These 21 T cell receptor beta chains were sequenced from one sample in a study of shared clonotypes between healthy human individuals. This table comes from immunoSEQ multiplex PCR, and its TCRdb copy is limited to in-frame clones, with some not included. The data show some 1,100,000 clones, approximately 78% seen once. The sample was memory CD4+ T cells from PBMCs. Subset indicated: CD45RA-negative fraction. These receptors were taken from a man between 18 and 29 years old in good health. Some clones in this sample may be carry-over from other donors' samples.

The rearrangement uses TRBV30 and TRBJ1-1; 7 nucleotides align to TRBD1. The CDR3 covers 12 residues. The germline V gene encodes CDR1 GTSNPN and CDR2 SVGIG (reference sequence). Trimming at V came to 0 bases and at J to 10 bases, leaving 5 bases not matched to a gene. The CDR3 sequence is CAWSVPGTVAFF. CDR3 sequence (DNA): TGTGCCTGGAGTGTACCGGGGACAGTAGCTTTCTTT.

As to this clone: Within the sample, other DNA sequences also encode this same CDR3. The chain links TRBV7-3 to TRBJ2-3; 8 bases are a match to TRBD2. J lost 5 bases, V lost 5 bases, and 6 bases had no gene match. The germline CDR1 and CDR2 sequences are SGHTA and FQGTGA. This CDR3 region has 14 residues. CDR3 sequence (DNA): TGTGCCAGCAGCACAGGGACTAGTGGAGATACGCAGTATTTT. Its protein product is CASSTGTSGDTQYF.

The chain is built from TRBV28 and TRBJ1-3, with TRBD1 matching over 8 bases. V shed 6 bases, J shed 4 bases, and the junction held 11 bases outside the gene matches. This CDR3 has 16 amino acids. The germline CDR1 and CDR2 sequences are MDHEN and SYDVKM. CDR3 coding DNA: TGTGCCAGCAGCCCCCTGGGAACAGGGGGAGGAAACACCATATATTTT. It is translated as CASSPLGTGGGNTIYF.

On this clone itself: Within the sample, other DNA sequences also encode this same CDR3. The chain links TRBV27 to TRBJ2-3; tentatively, D is TRBD1 (7 bases). Trimming took off 2 bases at V and 4 bases at J, with 10 bases between the two ends. Germline CDR1 MNHEY, CDR2 SMNVEV (reference sequence). The CDR3 contains 14 residues. This CDR3 is CASSLGGGPDTQYF. The CDR3 DNA reads as TGTGCCAGCAGTTTAGGAGGGGGCCCAGATACGCAGTATTTT.

The chain joins TRBV4-2 to TRBJ2-7; TRBD2 aligns across 10 bases. V was pared by 3 bases and J by 0 bases, with 5 bases of the junction left unmatched. There are 16 residues in the CDR3. Looked up from germline, CDR1 is LGHNA and CDR2 is YNFKEQ. The CDR3 is CASSQLAGVLSYEQYF. DNA for the CDR3: TGTGCCAGCAGCCAGCTAGCGGGAGTTCTCTCCTACGAGCAGTACTTC.

The gene calls are TRBV4-1 and TRBJ2-3; the D gene is possibly TRBD2 (5 bases). V was trimmed by 4 bases and J by 15 bases, leaving 26 bases between them. The CDR3 consists of 15 residues. The germline V gene has CDR1 MGHRA and CDR2 YSYEKL. CDR3 nucleotide sequence: TGCGCCAGCAGCCCTGGGCGGCTTACGAACGTAGCGAGATATTTT. Translating it yields CASSPGRLTNVARYF.

The V gene is TRBV9, the J gene TRBJ1-2; TRBD1 is a possible D gene (5 bases). CDR1 and CDR2 from the germline V gene are SGDLS and YYNGEE. This CDR3 is built from 12 residues. V was clipped by 1 base and J by 7 bases, with 8 bases between them. CDR3 in DNA: TGTGCCAGCAGCGTACAGGGAGGTGGCTACACCTTC. It codes for CASSVQGGGYTF.

The chain employs TRBV5-1 and TRBJ2-7; D might be TRBD2 (5 bases). Trimming took off 0 bases at V and 2 bases at J, with 15 bases between the two ends. This CDR3 has 16 amino acids. Per the germline V gene, CDR1 is SGHRS and CDR2 is YFSETQ. The CDR3 bases are TGCGCCAGCAGCTTGGATCCAGGAGGCGGAGCCTACGAGCAGTACTTC. Its translation: CASSLDPGGGAYEQYF.

The genes are TRBV7-3 and TRBJ2-1, with TRBD2 as a possible D gene (5 bases). The V end lost 3 bases, the J end lost 9 bases, and 12 bases lay between the germline ends. Germline V gene sequence: CDR1 SGHTA, CDR2 FQGTGA. The CDR3 extends over 13 amino acids. CDR3 protein: CASSFGGPGEQFF. CDR3 bases: TGTGCCAGCAGCTTTGGCGGGCCGGGTGAGCAGTTCTTC.

As for this clone: This may come from a read error, since a much larger clone is one base off. This same CDR3 is encoded by further DNA sequences in the sample. The chain has TRBV7-9 and TRBJ2-6; D unclear. V shed 4 bases and J shed 0 bases, with 7 bases lying between them. Germline V gene sequence: CDR1 SEHNR, CDR2 FQNEAQ (reference sequence). The CDR3 has 15 amino acids. The CDR3 DNA sequence: TGTGCCAGCAGCTCCAGGAGCTCTGGGGCCAACGTCCTGACTTTC. This gives the protein CASSSRSSGANVLTF.

J is TRBJ2-1 and V is TRBV11-3; the D is unclear. V gave up 1 base and J gave up 7 bases, with 11 bases separating them. Per the germline V gene, CDR1 is SGHNT and CDR2 is YENEEA. CDR3 length: 14 amino acids. This CDR3 reads CASSLGHLGNEQFF. CDR3 in DNA: TGTGCCAGCAGCTTAGGACACCTGGGGAATGAGCAGTTCTTC.

A word on this clone: Other DNA sequences in this specimen translate into the identical CDR3. The V and J genes are TRBV28 and TRBJ1-5; 10 bases line up with TRBD1. CDR3 length: 15 amino acids. The germline CDR1 and CDR2 sequences are MDHEN and SYDVKM. V was pared by 5 bases and J by 5 bases, with 6 bases of the junction left unmatched. CDR3 amino acids: CASSPRDRGDQPQHF. The DNA for the CDR3 is TGTGCCAGCAGTCCACGGGACAGGGGCGATCAGCCCCAGCATTTT.

The gene calls are TRBV28 and TRBJ2-3; D might be TRBD1 or TRBD2, each matching 5 bases. Trimming took off 3 bases at V and 14 bases at J, with 12 bases between the two ends. In germline, CDR1 is MDHEN, CDR2 SYDVKM. This CDR3 is 11 amino acids long. Here the CDR3 reads CASSFPGPTYF. The DNA for the CDR3 is TGTGCCAGCAGTTTCCCGGGACCCACGTATTTT.

V usage is TRBV6-1 and J usage is TRBJ1-1; D possibly corresponds to TRBD1 (6 bases). This CDR3 is built from 14 residues. Germline V gives CDR1 MNHNS, CDR2 SASEGT. V lost 4 bases to trimming and J lost 3 bases, with 12 bases between them. The CDR3, as DNA: TGTGCCAGCAGTGCGACTACAGGGTACACTGAAGCTTTCTTT. It encodes CASSATTGYTEAFF.

Only one count was recorded for this clone. This chain uses TRBV6-4 with TRBJ2-3, with D possibly TRBD2 on 6 matching bases. Trimming removed 8 bases at V and 4 bases at J, with 13 bases between. Germline V gene lookup returns CDR1 MRHNA and CDR2 SNTAGT. The CDR3 sequence is 13 residues long. This CDR3 is CASGRGGADTQYF. CDR3 nucleotides: TGTGCCAGCGGACGGGGCGGGGCAGATACGCAGTATTTT.

Comment on this clone: Other DNA variants within this sample encode the same CDR3. This chain joins TRBV7-2 and TRBJ1-2; D call uncertain. The length of the CDR3 is 13 residues. Germline CDR1 reads SGHTA; CDR2 reads FQGNSA. The germline V and J ends were trimmed by 5 bases and 2 bases, with 9 bases remaining between them. DNA of the CDR3: TGTGCCAGCAGCCTGGGGAGAAACTATGGCTACACCTTC. Residues: CASSLGRNYGYTF.

This clone was seen a few times. The chain uses TRBV15 and TRBJ2-5, with unresolved D. From germline, CDR1 is LNHNV and CDR2 YYDKDF (reference sequence). This CDR3 is 18 amino acids long. V lost 1 base, J lost 5 bases, and 23 bases lay in between. As DNA, the CDR3 is TGTGCCACCAGCAGAGGGTGGGGTGGGCAGGCGGTGGGGGAGACCCAGTACTTC. Translation: CATSRGWGGQAVGETQYF.

The rearrangement links TRBV4-2 to TRBJ2-6; D is ambiguous. The CDR3 extends over 17 amino acids. V was pared by 0 bases and J by 1 base, with 10 bases between. Looked up from germline, CDR1 is LGHNA and CDR2 is YNFKEQ. The CDR3 region has the DNA TGTGCCAGCAGCCAAGATCCGTTAATGTCTGGGGCCAACGTCCTGACTTTC. Protein sequence: CASSQDPLMSGANVLTF.

The chain joins TRBV6-6 to TRBJ1-2, with TRBD1 as a possible D gene (5 bases). Germline assignment: CDR1 MNHNY and CDR2 SVGAGI (reference sequence). Trimming took off 6 bases at V and 0 bases at J, with 14 bases between the two ends. CDR3 size: 15 residues. Written as DNA, the CDR3 is TGTGCCAGCAGCCCCGTGTCGGGGCCTAACTATGGCTACACCTTC. Encoded protein: CASSPVSGPNYGYTF.

A note on this clone: An end of the junction does not agree with germline; a read error may underlie this. V gene TRBV28 combines with J gene TRBJ1-1, with 9 positions matching TRBD1. This CDR3 region has 11 residues. Germline V gene data show CDR1 as MDHEN and CDR2 as SYDVKM. The DNA of the CDR3 is TGTGCCAGCAGTGGGACAGGGCTTCCTTTTTTT. The encoded protein is CASSGTGLPFF.

This chain connects TRBV7-9 to TRBJ2-2; D uncertain. This CDR3 region has 15 residues. Germline lookup yields CDR1 SEHNR and CDR2 FQNEAQ (reference sequence). Trimming shortened V by 3 bases and J by 4 bases, and 12 bases separated the two germline ends. The CDR3 bases are TGTGCCAGCAGCTTGCGAGGCCCCAGCACCGGGGAGCTGTTTTTT. Its protein is CASSLRGPSTGELFF.